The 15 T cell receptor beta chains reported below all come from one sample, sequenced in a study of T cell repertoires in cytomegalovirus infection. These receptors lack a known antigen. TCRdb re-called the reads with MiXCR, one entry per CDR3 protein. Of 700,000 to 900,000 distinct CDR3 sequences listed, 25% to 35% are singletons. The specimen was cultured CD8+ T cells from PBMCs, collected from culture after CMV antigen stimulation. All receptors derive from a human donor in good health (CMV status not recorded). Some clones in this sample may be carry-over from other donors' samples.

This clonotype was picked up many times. The CDR3 here is CASSLAGQGSNQPQHF. As DNA, the CDR3 is TGTGCCAGCAGCTTAGCGGGACAGGGGAGCAATCAGCCCCAGCATTTT. The chain links TRBV11-2 to TRBJ1-5; 10 bases map to TRBD1. The CDR3 contains 16 residues. Germline values: CDR1 SGHAT, CDR2 FQNNGV. Trimming took 1 base from V and 1 from J; bases not matched to a gene: 1. The full variable domain, with the rest looked up from reference TRBV11-2 and TRBJ1-5, is EAGVAQSPRYKIIEKRQSVAFWCNPISGHATLYWYQQILGQGPKLLIQFQNNGVVDDSQLPKDRFSAERLKGVDSTLKIQPAKLEDSAVYLCASSLAGQGSNQPQHFGDGTRLSIL.

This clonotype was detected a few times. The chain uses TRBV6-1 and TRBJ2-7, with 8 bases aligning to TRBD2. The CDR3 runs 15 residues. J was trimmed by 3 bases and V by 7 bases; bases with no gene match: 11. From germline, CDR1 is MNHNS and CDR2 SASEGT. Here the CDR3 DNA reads TGTGCCAGCACCGGGGGGGCCCTAAGGAACTACGAGCAGTACTTC. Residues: CASTGGALRNYEQYF.

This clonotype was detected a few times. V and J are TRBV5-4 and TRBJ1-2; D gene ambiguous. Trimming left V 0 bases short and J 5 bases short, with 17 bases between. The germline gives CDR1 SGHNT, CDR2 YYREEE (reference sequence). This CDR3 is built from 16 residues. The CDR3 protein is CASSLGAEGLLYGYTF. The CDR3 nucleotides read TGTGCCAGCAGCTTGGGGGCCGAGGGTCTGCTATATGGCTACACCTTC. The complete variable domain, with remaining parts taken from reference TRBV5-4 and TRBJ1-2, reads ETGVTQSPTHLIKTRGQQVTLRCSSQSGHNTVSWYQQALGQGPQFIFQYYREEENGRGNFPPRFSGLQFPNYSSELNVNALELDDSALYLCASSLGAEGLLYGYTFGSGTRLTVV.

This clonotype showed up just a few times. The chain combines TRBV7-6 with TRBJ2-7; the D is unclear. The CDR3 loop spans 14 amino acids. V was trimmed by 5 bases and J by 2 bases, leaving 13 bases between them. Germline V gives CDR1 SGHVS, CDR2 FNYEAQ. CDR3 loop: CASSPRTVTYEQYF. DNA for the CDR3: TGTGCCAGCAGCCCTCGGACGGTTACCTACGAGCAGTACTTC.

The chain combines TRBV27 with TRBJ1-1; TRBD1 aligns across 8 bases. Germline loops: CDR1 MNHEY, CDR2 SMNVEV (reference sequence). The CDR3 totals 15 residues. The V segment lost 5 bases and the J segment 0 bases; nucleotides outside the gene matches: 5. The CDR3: CASSPRDRMNTEAFF. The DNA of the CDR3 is TGTGCCAGCAGTCCCAGGGACAGGATGAACACTGAAGCTTTCTTT.

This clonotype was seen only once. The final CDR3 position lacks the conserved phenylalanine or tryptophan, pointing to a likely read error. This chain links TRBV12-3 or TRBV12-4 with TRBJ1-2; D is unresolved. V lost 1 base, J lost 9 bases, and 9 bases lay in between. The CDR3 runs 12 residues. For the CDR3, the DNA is TGTGCCAGCAGTTTAGAAGGGCTGAGCTACACCGTC. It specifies CASSLEGLSYTV.

For the CDR3, the DNA is TGTGCTAGTGGTTTAGGACAGGCGGGCACAGATACGCAGTATTTT. Translating gives CASGLGQAGTDTQYF. V and J are TRBV12-5 and TRBJ2-3, with 7 bases lining up with TRBD1. Germline V CDR1 and CDR2: LGHNT, FRNRAP. V was clipped by 3 bases and J by 1 base; unmatched bases: 4. The CDR3 covers 15 residues.

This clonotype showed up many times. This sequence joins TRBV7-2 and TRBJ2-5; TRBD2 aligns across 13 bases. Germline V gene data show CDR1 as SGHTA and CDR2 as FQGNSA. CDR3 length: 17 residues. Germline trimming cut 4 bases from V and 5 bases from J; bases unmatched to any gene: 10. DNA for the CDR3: TGTGCCAGCAGCTCCTCCACGGGACTAGCGGGGAGGGAGACCCAGTACTTC. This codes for CASSSSTGLAGRETQYF.

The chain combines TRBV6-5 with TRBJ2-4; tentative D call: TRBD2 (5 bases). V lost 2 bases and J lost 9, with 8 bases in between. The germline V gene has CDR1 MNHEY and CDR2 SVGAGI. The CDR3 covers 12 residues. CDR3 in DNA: TGTGCCAGCAGTTACGGAGGAGGCATTCAGTACTTC. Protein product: CASSYGGGIQYF.

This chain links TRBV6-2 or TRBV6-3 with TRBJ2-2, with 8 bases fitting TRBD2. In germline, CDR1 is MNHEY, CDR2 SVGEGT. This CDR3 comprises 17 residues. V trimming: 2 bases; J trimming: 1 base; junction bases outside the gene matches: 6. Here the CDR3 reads CASSYPIAGMNTGELFF. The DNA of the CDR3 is TGTGCCAGCAGTTACCCCATAGCGGGGATGAACACCGGGGAGCTGTTTTTT.

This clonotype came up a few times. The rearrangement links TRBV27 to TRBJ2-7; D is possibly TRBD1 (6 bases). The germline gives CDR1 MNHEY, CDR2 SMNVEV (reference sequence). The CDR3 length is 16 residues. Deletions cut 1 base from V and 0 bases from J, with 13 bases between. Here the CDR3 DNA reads TGTGCCAGCAGTTTATTTCTTGGACAGCACTCCTACGAGCAGTACTTC. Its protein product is CASSLFLGQHSYEQYF.

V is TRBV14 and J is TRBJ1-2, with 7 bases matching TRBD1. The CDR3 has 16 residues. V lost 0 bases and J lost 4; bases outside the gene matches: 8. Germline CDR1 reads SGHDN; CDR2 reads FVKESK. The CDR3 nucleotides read TGTGCCAGCAGCCAAGAAAGAAGGGGGCTCTCCTATGGCTACACCTTC. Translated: CASSQERRGLSYGYTF.

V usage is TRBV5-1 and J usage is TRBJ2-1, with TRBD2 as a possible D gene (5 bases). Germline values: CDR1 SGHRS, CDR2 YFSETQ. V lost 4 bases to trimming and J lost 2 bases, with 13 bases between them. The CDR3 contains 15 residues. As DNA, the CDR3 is TGCGCCAGCAGCCCGGGAAACCGGGCCTACAATGAGCAGTTCTTC. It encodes CASSPGNRAYNEQFF.

CDR3: CASSYSGTGTNYGYTF. The CDR3 coding sequence is TGTGCCAGCAGTTACTCGGGGACAGGGACTAACTATGGCTACACCTTC. The rearrangement links TRBV6-6 to TRBJ1-2, with TRBD1 identical over 9 bases. The CDR3 is made up of 16 amino acids. Trimming removed 0 bases from V and 0 bases from J; junction bases left unmatched: 2. Germline V lookup: CDR1 MNHNY, CDR2 SVGAGI (reference sequence).

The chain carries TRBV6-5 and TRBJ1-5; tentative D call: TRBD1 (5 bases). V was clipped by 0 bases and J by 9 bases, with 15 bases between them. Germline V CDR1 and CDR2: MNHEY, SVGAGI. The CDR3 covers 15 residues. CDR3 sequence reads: CASSYSRSGSMPQHF. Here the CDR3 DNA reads TGTGCCAGCAGTTACTCGAGATCAGGGTCTATGCCCCAGCATTTT.